These T cell receptor beta chains were read from a single sample in a study of T cells in Graves' hyperthyroidism and ophthalmopathy. TCRdb reprocessed the multiplex PCR reads via MiXCR and lists one record per CDR3 protein. The top ten clones hold roughly 20% of a sample with around 380,000 distinct CDR3 sequences, roughly 14% of them seen once. The source material was blood. The receptors were sampled from a man younger than 45 with Graves' hyperthyroidism that later progressed to Graves' ophthalmopathy. CDR3s include the opening cysteine and the closing phenylalanine or tryptophan. Each record gives: D gene, J gene, V gene, clone size, CDR3 DNA, CDR3 protein. The D gene is left open where the match is weak. Rows may omit the clone size; those that give it use once, few, many or a size class.

D: TRBD2; J: TRBJ2-1; V: TRBV27; size: few; DNA: TGTGCCAGCAGCCGACCGGGACTAGAGATCGATGAGCAGTTCTTC; CDR3: CASSRPGLEIDEQFF
D: .; J: TRBJ2-1; V: TRBV29-1; size: .; DNA: TGCAGCGTCTTGGGGGCCTCTTACAATGAGCAGTTCTTC; CDR3: CSVLGASYNEQFF
D: TRBD2; J: TRBJ2-1; V: TRBV5-1; size: many; DNA: TGCGCCAGCAGCTCGTTGACTAGCGGGTTGAGCTCCTACAATGAGCAGTTCTTC; CDR3: CASSSLTSGLSSYNEQFF
D: TRBD1; J: TRBJ2-7; V: TRBV5-1; size: .; DNA: TGCGCCAGCTCGGGTAGGGACAGGGAATCACACGAGCAGTACTTC; CDR3: CASSGRDRESHEQYF
D: .; J: TRBJ2-1; V: TRBV6-2/TRBV6-3; size: .; DNA: TGTGCCAGCAGTCAGTCGAGGTACAATGAGCAGTTCTTC; CDR3: CASSQSRYNEQFF
D: .; J: TRBJ2-7; V: TRBV5-1; size: many; DNA: TGCGCCAGCAGCTACAGAGGGGAGTCCTACGAGCAGTACTTC; CDR3: CASSYRGESYEQYF
D: .; J: TRBJ2-7; V: TRBV5-1; size: .; DNA: TGCGCCAGCAGCTTGACCTTACATGGGCGGATCTCCTACGAGCAGTACTTC; CDR3: CASSLTLHGRISYEQYF
D: TRBD1; J: TRBJ2-2; V: TRBV10-3; size: .; DNA: TGTGCCAAAAGGGGGCAACTGAACACCGGGGAGCTGTTTTTT; CDR3: CAKRGQLNTGELFF
D: .; J: TRBJ1-3; V: TRBV11-2; size: .; DNA: TGTGCCAGCAGCCACCAGGGTATAGGGGGAAACACCATATATTTT; CDR3: CASSHQGIGGNTIYF
D: TRBD1; J: TRBJ2-7; V: TRBV6-1; size: .; DNA: TGTGCCAGCACGGACAGGGGGCACTACGAGCAGTACTTC; CDR3: CASTDRGHYEQYF
D: TRBD1; J: TRBJ1-5; V: TRBV7-2; size: many; DNA: TGTGCCAGCAGCGCCAGACAGGGCGGGAATCAGCCCCAGCATTTT; CDR3: CASSARQGGNQPQHF
D: .; J: TRBJ1-4; V: TRBV5-1; size: many; DNA: TGCGCCAGCAGCTTGGGAGATACAACTAATGAAAAACTGTTTTTT; CDR3: CASSLGDTTNEKLFF
D: TRBD1; J: TRBJ1-4; V: TRBV29-1; size: .; DNA: TGCAGCGTTCGGGACAGGAGAGGAAAACTGTTTTTT; CDR3: CSVRDRRGKLFF
D: TRBD2; J: TRBJ2-1; V: TRBV4-2; size: .; DNA: TGTGCCAGCAGCCATGGACTAGCGGGGGATCCCTACAATGAGCAGTTCTTC; CDR3: CASSHGLAGDPYNEQFF
D: TRBD1; J: TRBJ1-6; V: TRBV15; size: many; DNA: TGTGCCACCAGAAGGACAGGGAGCTCCTATAATTCACCCCTCCACTTT; CDR3: CATRRTGSSYNSPLHF